Listed below are T cell receptor beta chains from one sample, sequenced in a study of T-cell memory formation after mild COVID-19. TCRdb used MiXCR to reprocess the 5' RACE reads, holding one entry per CDR3 protein. Found here are some 250,000 distinct CDR3 sequences, 8.5% to 9.5% of them singletons; the top ten hold 22%. Sequencing was carried out using PBMCs or a T cell subset sorted from them (not recorded which). These receptors were taken from a man younger than 35 who had mild COVID-19 (a few samples of this study predate the infection). Cell type and time point are not known. CDR3s include the opening cysteine and the closing phenylalanine or tryptophan. D genes are given only for firm matches. Some rows mark clone size as missing; the rest say once, few, many or name a class of expanded clone.

v_gene	j_gene	abundance	d_gene	CDR3aa	CDR3nt
TRBV24-1	TRBJ1-2	few	TRBD1	CATSDADRFGGYTF	TGTGCCACCAGTGATGCGGACAGGTTCGGAGGCTACACCTTC
TRBV4-3	TRBJ1-2	NA	NA	CASSQGAENYGYTF	TGCGCCAGCAGCCAAGGTGCAGAGAACTATGGCTACACCTTC
TRBV7-9	TRBJ1-1	NA	NA	CASSLLGTNTEAFF	TGTGCCAGCAGCCTCCTCGGAACTAACACTGAAGCTTTCTTT
TRBV5-1	TRBJ2-6	many	TRBD1	CASSLEWTGMGVLTF	TGCGCCAGCAGCTTGGAATGGACAGGGATGGGCGTCCTGACTTTC
TRBV6-4	TRBJ2-6	few	NA	CASSESSAGANVLTF	TGTGCCAGCAGTGAATCTAGTGCTGGGGCCAACGTCCTGACTTTC
TRBV4-1	TRBJ2-1	many	TRBD2	CASSPFGGADNEQFF	TGCGCCAGCAGCCCATTCGGGGGGGCCGACAATGAGCAGTTCTTC
TRBV28	TRBJ1-2	NA	TRBD1	CASSIPLQGDNGYTF	TGTGCCAGCAGTATTCCATTACAGGGGGATAACGGCTACACCTTC
TRBV29-1	TRBJ2-6	NA	NA	CSVAASSGANVLTF	TGCAGCGTTGCAGCCAGCTCTGGGGCCAACGTCCTGACTTTC
TRBV12-3/TRBV12-4	TRBJ2-5	NA	NA	CASRGSEETQYF	TGTGCCAGCAGGGGTAGTGAGGAGACCCAGTACTTC
TRBV5-1	TRBJ2-1	many	NA	CASRQTEGSTEQFF	TGCGCCAGCAGGCAAACCGAGGGATCCACCGAGCAGTTCTTC
TRBV10-3	TRBJ1-2	few	NA	CAISDRDLPLDNYGYTF	TGTGCCATCAGTGACCGAGACCTTCCGCTTGATAACTATGGCTACACCTTC
TRBV28	TRBJ2-4	NA	NA	CASSSGGHPAKNIQYF	TGTGCCAGCAGTTCGGGGGGACATCCAGCCAAAAACATTCAGTACTTC
TRBV4-1	TRBJ2-7	few	NA	CASSQEDNPHEQYF	TGCGCCAGCAGCCAAGAGGACAACCCCCACGAGCAGTACTTC
TRBV6-6	TRBJ1-5	NA	NA	CASRNSNQPQHF	TGTGCCAGCAGGAATAGCAATCAGCCCCAGCATTTT
TRBV10-3	TRBJ1-1	NA	NA	CAIKSRGDTEAFF	TGTGCCATCAAATCCAGGGGCGACACTGAAGCTTTCTTT
TRBV9	TRBJ2-3	NA	TRBD1	CASSAQDRVGHTQYF	TGTGCCAGCAGCGCCCAGGACAGGGTGGGGCATACGCAGTATTTT
TRBV5-1	TRBJ1-2	few	NA	CASSLGGPRDGYTF	TGCGCCAGCAGCTTGGGTGGACCCAGGGATGGCTACACCTTC
TRBV7-2	TRBJ2-5	few	TRBD1	CASSLGTGALVETQYF	TGTGCCAGCAGCTTGGGGACAGGGGCGCTAGTAGAGACCCAGTACTTC
TRBV6-5	TRBJ1-1	many	NA	CASSRGAEAFF	TGTGCCAGCAGTCGCGGCGCTGAAGCTTTCTTT
TRBV7-2	TRBJ2-5	few	NA	CASSPRQAEGETQYF	TGTGCCAGCAGCCCTCGACAGGCGGAGGGGGAGACCCAGTACTTC
TRBV5-1	TRBJ2-3	many	NA	CASSDATLASEDTQYF	TGCGCCAGCAGCGACGCCACTCTAGCGAGCGAAGATACGCAGTATTTT
TRBV24-1	TRBJ2-3	NA	NA	CATSDLQDDTQYF	TGTGCCACCAGTGATTTGCAAGACGATACGCAGTATTTT
TRBV5-1	TRBJ2-1	NA	TRBD2	CASSGEGWGHEQFF	TGCGCCAGCAGCGGGGAGGGATGGGGCCATGAGCAGTTCTTC
TRBV9	TRBJ1-1	few	TRBD1	CASSPRQGQNTEAFF	TGTGCCAGCAGCCCAAGACAGGGTCAGAACACTGAAGCTTTCTTT
TRBV7-2	TRBJ2-7	few	NA	CASSWVTRYSYEQYF	TGTGCCAGCAGCTGGGTGACTCGGTACTCCTACGAGCAGTACTTC
TRBV29-1	TRBJ2-3	few	TRBD2	CSVGGGPGRTDTQYF	TGCAGCGTTGGCGGGGGGCCAGGCCGCACAGATACGCAGTATTTT
TRBV20-1	TRBJ2-3	few	TRBD2	CSGNSGGINTQYF	TGCAGTGGAAATAGCGGGGGGATCAATACGCAGTATTTT
TRBV5-1	TRBJ2-6	NA	NA	CASSFYSLSGANVLTF	TGCGCCAGCAGCTTTTACAGCCTCTCCGGGGCCAACGTCCTGACTTTC
TRBV5-4	TRBJ2-2	NA	NA	CASSSGVANTGELFF	TGTGCCAGCAGCTCGGGGGTCGCGAACACCGGGGAGCTGTTTTTT
TRBV29-1	TRBJ2-2	many	TRBD2	CSVEGLANANTGELFF	TGCAGCGTTGAGGGACTAGCGAACGCGAACACCGGGGAGCTGTTTTTT
TRBV20-1	TRBJ2-7	few	NA	CSASSSESYEQYF	TGCAGTGCTTCTTCTAGCGAATCATACGAGCAGTACTTC
TRBV7-9	TRBJ1-5	few	NA	CASSLEGGAVQPQHF	TGTGCCAGCAGCTTAGAGGGGGGGGCAGTTCAGCCCCAGCATTTT
TRBV13	TRBJ2-7	NA	TRBD2	CASSKGEGLYEQYF	TGTGCCAGCAGCAAAGGGGAGGGTCTCTACGAGCAGTACTTC
TRBV20-1	TRBJ2-7	many	TRBD1	CSARDPKTGGGYEQYF	TGCAGTGCTAGAGATCCCAAGACAGGGGGCGGATACGAGCAGTACTTC
TRBV5-1	TRBJ2-1	many	NA	CASSPRRNEQFF	TGCGCCAGCAGCCCACGGCGCAATGAGCAGTTCTTC